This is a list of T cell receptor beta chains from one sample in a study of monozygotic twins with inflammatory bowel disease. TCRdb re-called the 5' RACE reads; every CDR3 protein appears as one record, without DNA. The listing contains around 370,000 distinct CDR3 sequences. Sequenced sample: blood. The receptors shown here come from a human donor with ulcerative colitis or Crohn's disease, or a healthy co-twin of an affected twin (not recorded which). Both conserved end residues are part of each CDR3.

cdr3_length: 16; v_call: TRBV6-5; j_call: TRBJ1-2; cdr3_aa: CASSYSRDNSNYGYTF
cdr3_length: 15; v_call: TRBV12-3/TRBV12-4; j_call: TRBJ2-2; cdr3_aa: CASTPHMVGTGELFF
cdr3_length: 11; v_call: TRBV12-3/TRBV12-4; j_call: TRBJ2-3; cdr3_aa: CTSVNTATQYF
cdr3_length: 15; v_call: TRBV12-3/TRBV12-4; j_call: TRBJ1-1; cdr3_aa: CASSLNTGVVTEAFF
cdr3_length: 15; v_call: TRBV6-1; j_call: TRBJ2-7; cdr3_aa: CASSMGQGIRYEQYF
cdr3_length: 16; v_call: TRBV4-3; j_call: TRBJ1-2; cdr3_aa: CASSQLPRTTLYGYTF
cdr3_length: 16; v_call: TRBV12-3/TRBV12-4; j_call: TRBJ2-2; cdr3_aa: CATKERQGANTGELFF
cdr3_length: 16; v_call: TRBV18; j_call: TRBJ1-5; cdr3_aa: CASSPLGEGSGQPQHF
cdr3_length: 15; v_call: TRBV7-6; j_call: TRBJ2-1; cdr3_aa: CASSLSGLSYNEQFF
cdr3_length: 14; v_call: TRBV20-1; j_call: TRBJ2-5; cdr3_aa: CSARVQLAKETQYF
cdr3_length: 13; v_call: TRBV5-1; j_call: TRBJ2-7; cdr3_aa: CASKKGDTYEQYF
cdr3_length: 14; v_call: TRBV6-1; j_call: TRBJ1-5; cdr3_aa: CASRDPWGNQPQHF
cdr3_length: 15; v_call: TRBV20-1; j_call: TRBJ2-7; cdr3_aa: CSARDLGGQLGEQYF
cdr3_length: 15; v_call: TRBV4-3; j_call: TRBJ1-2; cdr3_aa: CASSQSEGFVYGYTF
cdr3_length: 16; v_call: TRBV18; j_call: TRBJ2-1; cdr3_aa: CASSPGLAGGYNEQFF
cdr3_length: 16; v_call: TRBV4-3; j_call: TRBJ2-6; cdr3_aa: CASSQETASGANVLTF
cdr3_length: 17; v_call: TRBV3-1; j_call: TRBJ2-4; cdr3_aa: CASSPQTSTGPKNIQYF
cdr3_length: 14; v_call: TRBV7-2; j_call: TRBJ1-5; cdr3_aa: CASSPSRDYQPQHF
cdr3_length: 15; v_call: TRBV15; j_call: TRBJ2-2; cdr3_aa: CATHNGVGYTGELFF
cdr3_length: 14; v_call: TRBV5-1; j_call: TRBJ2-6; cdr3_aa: CASMASSGANVLTF
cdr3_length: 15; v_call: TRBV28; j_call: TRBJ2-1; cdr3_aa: CASFPPGSGSNEQFF
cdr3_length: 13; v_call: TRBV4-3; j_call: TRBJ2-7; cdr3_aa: CASSQDLGDARYF
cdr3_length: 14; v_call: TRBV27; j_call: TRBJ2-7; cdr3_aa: CASSVSGEASEQYF
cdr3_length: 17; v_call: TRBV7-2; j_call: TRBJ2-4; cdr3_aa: CASSSRGLAGGKNIQYF
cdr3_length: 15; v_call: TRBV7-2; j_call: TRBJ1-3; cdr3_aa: CASSLAGDSGNTIYF
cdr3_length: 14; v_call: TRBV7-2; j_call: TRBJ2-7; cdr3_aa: CASRADRSSYEQYF
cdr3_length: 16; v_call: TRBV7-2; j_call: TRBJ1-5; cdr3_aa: CASSLRGGNSNQPQHF
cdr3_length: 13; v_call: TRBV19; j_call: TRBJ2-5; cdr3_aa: CASSISQQETQYF
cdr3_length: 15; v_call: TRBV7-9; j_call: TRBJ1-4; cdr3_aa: CASSLGLGYNEKLFF
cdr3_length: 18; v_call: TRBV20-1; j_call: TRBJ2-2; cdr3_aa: CSARVRDRSALGTGELFF
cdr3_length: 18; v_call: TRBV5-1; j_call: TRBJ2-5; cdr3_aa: CASSSAKLAGRNQETQYF
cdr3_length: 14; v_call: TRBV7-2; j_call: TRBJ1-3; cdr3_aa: CASSLDYSGNTIYF
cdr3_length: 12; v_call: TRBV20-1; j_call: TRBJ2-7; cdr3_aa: CSASNPGYEQYF
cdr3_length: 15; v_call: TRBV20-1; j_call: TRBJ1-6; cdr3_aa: CSARRHEGADSPLHF
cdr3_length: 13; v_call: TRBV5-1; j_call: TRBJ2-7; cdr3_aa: CASSSGTTDEQYF
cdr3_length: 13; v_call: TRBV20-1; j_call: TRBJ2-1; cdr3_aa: CSAGTGVYNEQFF
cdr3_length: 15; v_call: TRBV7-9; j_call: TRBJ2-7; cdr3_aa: CASSLSWEFDYEQYF
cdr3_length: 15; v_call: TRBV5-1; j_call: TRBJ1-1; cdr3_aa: CASSPTRVLDTEAFF
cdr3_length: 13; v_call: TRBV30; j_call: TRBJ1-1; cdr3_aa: CAWSRDRGTEAFF
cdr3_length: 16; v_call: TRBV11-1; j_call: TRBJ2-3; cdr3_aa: CASSLRTGSRTDTQYF
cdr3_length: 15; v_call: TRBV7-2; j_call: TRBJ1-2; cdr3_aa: CASSYQTGINYGYTF
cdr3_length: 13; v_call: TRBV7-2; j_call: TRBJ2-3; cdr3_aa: CASSPSRQTTQYF
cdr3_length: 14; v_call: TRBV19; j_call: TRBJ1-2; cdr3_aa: CASQISQGAKGYTF
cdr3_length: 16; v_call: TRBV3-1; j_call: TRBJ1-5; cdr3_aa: CASSQDLGAGNQPQHF
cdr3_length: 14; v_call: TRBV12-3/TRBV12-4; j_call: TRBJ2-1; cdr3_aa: CASSVAEGADEQFF
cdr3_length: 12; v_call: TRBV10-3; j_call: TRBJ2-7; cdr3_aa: CAIRGISYEQYF
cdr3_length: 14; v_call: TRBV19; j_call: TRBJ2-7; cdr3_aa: CASSNGQGGYEQYF
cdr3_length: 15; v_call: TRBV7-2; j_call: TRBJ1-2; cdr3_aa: CASSLGGTGGGGYTF
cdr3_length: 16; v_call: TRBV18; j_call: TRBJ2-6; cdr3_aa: CASSPPRYSGANVLTF
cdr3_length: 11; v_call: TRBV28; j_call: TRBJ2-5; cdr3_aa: CVCGWRETQYF
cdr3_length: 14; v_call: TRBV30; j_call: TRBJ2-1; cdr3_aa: CAWSRPASYNEQFF
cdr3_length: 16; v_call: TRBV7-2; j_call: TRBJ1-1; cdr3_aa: CASSLASGARGTEAFF